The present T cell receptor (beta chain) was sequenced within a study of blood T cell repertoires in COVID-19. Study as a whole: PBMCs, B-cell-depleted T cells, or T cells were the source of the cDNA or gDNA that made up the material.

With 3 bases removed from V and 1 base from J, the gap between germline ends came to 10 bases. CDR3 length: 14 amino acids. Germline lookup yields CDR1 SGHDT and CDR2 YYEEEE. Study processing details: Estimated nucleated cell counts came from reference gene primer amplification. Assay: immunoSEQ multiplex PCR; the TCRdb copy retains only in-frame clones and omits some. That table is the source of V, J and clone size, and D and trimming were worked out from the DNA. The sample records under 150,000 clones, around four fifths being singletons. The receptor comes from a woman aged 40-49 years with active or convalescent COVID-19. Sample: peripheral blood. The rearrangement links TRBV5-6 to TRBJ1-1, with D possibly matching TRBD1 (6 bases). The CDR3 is CASSWGRWNTEAFF. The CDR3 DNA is TGTGCCAGCAGCTGGGGGCGTTGGAACACTGAAGCTTTCTTT.